These 28 T cell receptor beta chains share one sample of origin, sequenced in a study of CD8+CD57+ T cells in acquired aplastic anemia (dated by TCRdb to the late 2010s). Flow cytometry had shown CD8+CD57+ cell expansion in the patients selected for sequencing. This sample was sequenced with an Illumina HiSeq 2000. Genomic DNA was used as template for profiling of TCR beta VDJ combinations and CDR3 sequences. TCRdb redid the processing of the public reads, applying fastp at Q25 and MiXCR, and retained in-frame beta chains. Under each unique CDR3 protein, matching rows form one entry showing the most common genes and DNA. The sample profile shows roughly 180,000 distinct CDR3 sequences; about 50% of them were found once. The biggest ten clones account for over 10% of the sample. The source material was sorted CD4+, CD8+, or CD8+CD57+ T cells (not recorded which) from PBMCs. The receptor set was obtained from a human donor with aplastic anemia.

The chain carries TRBV29-1 and TRBJ2-7; D unclear. Germline V gene sequence: CDR1 SQVTM, CDR2 ANQGSEA. This CDR3 is 12 amino acids long. Trimming removed 6 bases at V and 3 bases at J, with 12 bases between. Here the CDR3 DNA reads TGCAGCGTGACGGACGGAATCTACGAGCAGTACTTC. It specifies CSVTDGIYEQYF.

The gene calls are TRBV12-3 or TRBV12-4 and TRBJ2-7; maybe TRBD2 (5 bases). Trimming cost V 5 bases and J 5 bases, with 16 bases left between them. This CDR3 has 14 amino acids. The CDR3 sequence is CASSPSPGFDEQYF. In DNA form, the CDR3 reads TGTGCCAGCAGTCCGTCTCCGGGGTTCGACGAGCAGTACTTC.

In its sample, this clonotype was seen many times. This chain joins TRBV27 and TRBJ1-6; D is perhaps TRBD1 (5 bases). CDR1 and CDR2 from the germline V gene are MNHEY and SMNVEV (reference sequence). The CDR3 is made up of 12 amino acids. V was trimmed by 6 bases and J by 7 bases, leaving 7 bases between them. Written as DNA, the CDR3 is TGTGCCAGCAGGGGGCAAAATTCACCCCTCCACTTT. Its protein is CASRGQNSPLHF.

The chain combines TRBV5-1 with TRBJ1-1; TRBD1 agrees at 11 bases. CDR1 and CDR2 (germline): SGHRS, YFSETQ. Trimming cost V 3 bases and J 6 bases; bases outside gene matches: 4. The CDR3 spans 14 residues. The CDR3 here is CASSSWTGGSEAFF. For the CDR3, the DNA is TGCGCCAGCAGCTCCTGGACAGGGGGCTCTGAAGCTTTCTTT.

This chain links TRBV19 with TRBJ1-1, with D maybe TRBD1 (6 bases). This CDR3 is built from 15 residues. CDR1 is LNHDA, CDR2 SQIVND, per germline (reference sequence). Trimming took 7 bases from V and 4 from J, leaving 19 bases between them. This CDR3 reads CASKAGTGLGTEAFF. The CDR3, as DNA: TGTGCCAGTAAGGCCGGAACAGGGCTGGGCACTGAAGCTTTCTTT.

This chain connects TRBV2 to TRBJ1-1; D unresolved. Germline assignment: CDR1 SNHLY and CDR2 FYNNEI. Trimming left V 1 base short and J 1 base short, with 7 bases between. The CDR3 totals 14 residues. The CDR3 DNA reads as TGTGCCAGCAGTGAAGGATGGGGGAACACTGAAGCTTTCTTT. It is translated as CASSEGWGNTEAFF.

This clonotype has a handful of counts. The CDR3 nucleotides are TGTGCCAGCAACAAGGGGATAGGCACAGATACGCAGTATTTT. Amino acids: CASNKGIGTDTQYF. The chain uses TRBV7-3 and TRBJ2-3, with D tentatively TRBD1 (5 bases). Per germline, CDR1 SGHTA and CDR2 FQGTGA. Trimming stripped 7 bases from V and 1 base from J, with 12 bases between. The CDR3 has 14 residues. The full variable domain, its missing parts supplied by reference TRBV7-3 and TRBJ2-3, is GAGVSQTPSNKVTEKGKYVELRCDPISGHTALYWYRQSLGQGPEFLIYFQGTGAADDSGLPNDRFFAVRPEGSVSTLKIQRTERGDSAVYLCASNKGIGTDTQYFGPGTRLTVL.

V usage is TRBV10-3 and J usage is TRBJ2-7; 12 positions match TRBD1. Germline V gene sequence: CDR1 ENHRY, CDR2 SYGVKD. The CDR3 extends over 14 amino acids. After removal of 6 bases from V and 7 bases from J, the junction contained 7 bases not matched to a gene. CDR3 nucleotides: TGTGCCATCAGAGCCGGGACAGGGGGCGAAGAGCAGTACTTC. This encodes CAIRAGTGGEEQYF.

In its sample, this clonotype is medium-sized (0.01 to 0.1%). This rearrangement joins TRBV29-1 to TRBJ1-1; D ambiguous. Germline values: CDR1 SQVTM, CDR2 ANQGSEA. CDR3 length equals 13 residues. Trimming stripped 1 base from V and 1 base from J, with 7 bases between. CDR3 nucleotide sequence: TGCAGCGTTGAAGGACACAGGAACACTGAAGCTTTCTTT. It codes for CSVEGHRNTEAFF.

V is TRBV2 and J is TRBJ2-1; 10 positions match TRBD2. CDR1 is SNHLY, CDR2 FYNNEI, per germline. The CDR3 contains 15 residues. J gave up 4 bases and V 8 bases, and 8 bases lay outside the gene matches. The CDR3 nucleotides read TGTGCCAGCTCCAAGGGACTAGCGCCTTACAATGAGCAGTTCTTC. Translated: CASSKGLAPYNEQFF.

About this clonotype itself: A much larger clonotype is one base distant, so this may be a read error. The gene calls are TRBV12-3 or TRBV12-4 and TRBJ2-7; perhaps D is TRBD1 or TRBD2 (5 bases each). V lost 5 bases and J lost 3, with 20 bases in between. CDR3 length equals 16 residues. CDR3 in amino acids: CASSVRPGAANYEQYF. In nucleotides, the CDR3 is TGTGCCAGCAGTGTACGACCCGGGGCAGCCAACTACGAGCAGTACTTC.

The gene calls are TRBV24-1 and TRBJ2-1; 8 bases fit TRBD2. Per the germline V gene, CDR1 is KGHDR and CDR2 is SFDVKD. V lost 2 bases to trimming and J lost 8 bases; unmatched junction nucleotides: 7. This CDR3 has 15 residues. CDR3 amino acids: CATSDSRTSLYEQFF. CDR3 bases: TGTGCCACCAGTGATTCCCGGACTAGCTTATATGAGCAGTTCTTC.

This clonotype was seen repeatedly, ten times or more. The chain combines TRBV20-1 with TRBJ2-7, with D unclear. V lost 0 bases and J lost 0, with 9 bases in between. CDR1 is DFQATT and CDR2 is SNEGSKA in the germline V gene (reference sequence). The CDR3 contains 14 residues. The CDR3 DNA reads as TGCAGTGCTAGAGATAGGCGTCGCTCCTACGAGCAGTACTTC. It yields the protein CSARDRRRSYEQYF.

This clonotype came up many times. The chain links TRBV12-3 or TRBV12-4 to TRBJ1-6, with no clear D. CDR3 length: 15 amino acids. The ends were cut back, 3 bases at V and 7 bases at J, with 13 bases in the middle. CDR3 amino acids: CASSLENRINSPLHF. In nucleotides, the CDR3 is TGTGCCAGCAGTTTGGAAAACAGAATAAATTCACCCCTCCACTTT.

V usage is TRBV30 and J usage is TRBJ1-3; TRBD1 is a possible D gene (5 bases). Trimming stripped 2 bases from V and 9 bases from J, with 11 bases between. This CDR3 has 12 amino acids. Germline CDR1 reads GTSNPN; CDR2 reads SVGIG (reference sequence). The CDR3 here is CAWSWGESTIYF. The CDR3 region has the DNA TGTGCCTGGAGTTGGGGCGAAAGCACCATATATTTT.

V usage is TRBV19 and J usage is TRBJ2-6; D gene unclear. Trimming removed 7 bases at V and 0 bases at J, with 4 bases between. This CDR3 comprises 13 residues. Germline values: CDR1 LNHDA, CDR2 SQIVND (reference sequence). The CDR3, as DNA: TGTGCCAGTATAGGCTCTGGGGCCAACGTCCTGACTTTC. This gives the protein CASIGSGANVLTF.

This clonotype came up a few times. V is TRBV6-1 and J is TRBJ2-2; 7 positions match TRBD2. The CDR3 covers 18 residues. CDR1 is MNHNS and CDR2 is SASEGT in the germline V gene. J gave up 5 bases and V 2 bases, and 14 bases lay outside the gene matches. The CDR3 DNA follows: TGTGCCAGCAGTGAAAGTGGTGTGGGTAGCGGGTCTACCGGGGAGCTGTTTTTT. Its protein product is CASSESGVGSGSTGELFF.

V usage is TRBV25-1 and J usage is TRBJ1-2, with D possibly being TRBD1 (5 bases). The V end was cut by 7 bases, the J end by 6 bases, with 9 bases between. Germline V gene sequence: CDR1 MGHDK, CDR2 SYGVNS. The length of the CDR3 is 11 residues. The CDR3 region has the DNA TGTGCCAGCACCCAGGGTCATGGCTACACCTTC. This encodes CASTQGHGYTF.

There are a few counts of this clonotype. V gene TRBV29-1 combines with J gene TRBJ2-7; no firm D call. CDR1 and CDR2 from the germline V gene are SQVTM and ANQGSEA. Deletions cut 7 bases from V and 1 base from J, with 14 bases between. The CDR3 has 13 residues. CDR3 DNA: TGCAGCGGCACGCCTGGGCCTTCCTACGAGCAGTACTTC. Translated: CSGTPGPSYEQYF.

This clonotype was detected ten times or more. The V and J genes are TRBV5-1 and TRBJ2-7, with 7 bases matching TRBD1. The V segment lost 6 bases and the J segment 5 bases; nucleotides outside the gene matches: 14. The CDR3 is 15 residues long. CDR1 and CDR2 (germline): SGHRS, YFSETQ. CDR3 amino acids: CASKLNPRDRHEQYF. Written as DNA, the CDR3 is TGCGCCAGCAAACTAAATCCCCGGGACAGACACGAGCAGTACTTC.

In its sample, this clonotype was seen many times. The chain carries TRBV19 and TRBJ2-7; a possible D gene is TRBD2 (6 bases). Germline assignment: CDR1 LNHDA and CDR2 SQIVND (reference sequence). The CDR3 runs to 15 residues. The ends were cut back, 5 bases at V and 3 bases at J, with 17 bases in the middle. In nucleotides, the CDR3 is TGTGCCAGTAGTCCAAGACTGGGGGGAGGCTACGAGCAGTACTTC. As protein: CASSPRLGGGYEQYF.

This clonotype was detected only a few times. The chain combines TRBV6-1 with TRBJ2-1, with 9 bases lining up with TRBD2. The CDR3 runs to 16 residues. Per germline, CDR1 MNHNS and CDR2 SASEGT. With V trimmed by 6 bases and J by 7 bases, 13 bases remained unmatched. DNA for the CDR3: TGTGCCAGCAGCCTAAGGACGGCGGGGGGGAGGAATGAGCAGTTCTTC. This translates into CASSLRTAGGRNEQFF.

This clonotype was seen ten or more times. The CDR3 region is CASSDGLAGTDTQYF. As DNA, the CDR3 is TGTGCCAGCAGCGATGGACTAGCGGGCACAGATACGCAGTATTTT. This sequence joins TRBV6-1 and TRBJ2-3, with 10 bases fitting TRBD2. The trim removed 6 bases at V and 1 base at J, leaving 4 bases unmatched. The CDR3 loop spans 15 amino acids. CDR1 MNHNS and CDR2 SASEGT come from the germline V gene.

This clonotype was counted a few times. The J gene is TRBJ1-1, the V gene TRBV14, with TRBD1 identical over 7 bases. CDR3 length: 13 amino acids. Germline assignment: CDR1 SGHDN and CDR2 FVKESK. With V trimmed by 6 bases and J by 4 bases, 5 bases remained unmatched. The CDR3 DNA reads as TGTGCCAGCAGTCAACAGGGGAGCACTGAAGCTTTCTTT. Amino acid sequence: CASSQQGSTEAFF.

The chain uses TRBV5-1 and TRBJ1-2; the match to TRBD1 covers 10 bases. CDR1 is SGHRS, CDR2 YFSETQ, per germline. V shed 3 bases and J 8 bases; nucleotides not matched to a gene: 10. CDR3 length: 15 amino acids. CDR3 bases: TGCGCCAGCAGCTCTGCAGGACAGGGGGTATCGGGCTACACCTTC. Encoded protein: CASSSAGQGVSGYTF.

This clonotype has a count of ten or more. The gene calls are TRBV20-1 and TRBJ2-3; the D gene could be TRBD1 or TRBD2 (5 bases each). The V and J ends lost 6 bases and 5 bases respectively, with 12 bases between them. CDR1 and CDR2 (germline): DFQATT, SNEGSKA (reference sequence). The CDR3 covers 12 residues. This chain's CDR3 is CSARDAIDTQYF. Here the CDR3 DNA reads TGCAGTGCAAGGGACGCGATAGATACGCAGTATTTT.

Ten or more counts support this clonotype. J is TRBJ2-7 and V is TRBV5-4; the match to TRBD1 covers 12 bases. This CDR3 region has 16 residues. The junction had 9 bases not matched to a gene; V was cut back by 4 bases and J by 4 bases. Germline-derived CDR1 and CDR2 are SGHNT and YYREEE (reference sequence). The CDR3 nucleotides read TGTGCCAGCAGCGTCGGGTCGGGACAGGGGGCGTACGAGCAGTACTTC. This gives the protein CASSVGSGQGAYEQYF.

The chain recombines TRBV5-6 with TRBJ1-1, with D perhaps TRBD1 (6 bases). CDR3 size: 14 residues. V lost 7 bases to trimming and J lost 1 base, with 14 bases between them. CDR1 is SGHDT, CDR2 YYEEEE, per germline. The CDR3 is CASHSGVGNTEAFF. The DNA of the CDR3 is TGTGCCAGCCATTCAGGGGTAGGGAACACTGAAGCTTTCTTT.